A single sample gave rise to the 27 T cell receptor beta chains below, sequenced in a study of human T cells and chemical hapten exposure. As to time point: patch test 3, about 24 weeks after DPC sensitization. Treatment: therapeutic diphenylcyclopropenone sensitization with weekly scalp DPC. TCRdb independently ran MiXCR on the RACE reads; one entry per CDR3 protein. Here the sample spans some 90,000 distinct CDR3 sequences, roughly a tenth being singletons. This material consisted of whole blood, taken in connection with sensitization to the hapten diphenylcyclopropenone (DPC). Receptors originate from a woman in her 30s with alopecia areata. Some clones in this sample may be carry-over from other donors' samples.

This clonotype appeared a few times. V gene TRBV7-9 combines with J gene TRBJ2-1, with TRBD2 matching over 10 bases. The germline V gene encodes CDR1 SEHNR and CDR2 FQNEAQ (reference sequence). V dropped 4 bases and J dropped 8; count of bases not matched to a gene: 14. This CDR3 has 17 amino acids. The CDR3 DNA reads TGTGCCAGCAGCTCTCCGCCGGGACTAGCGTATAGCGATGAGCAGTTCTTC. It specifies CASSSPPGLAYSDEQFF.

Many counts were recorded for this clonotype. CDR3: CASSYPTKAGRGLNTGELFF. CDR3 nucleotide sequence: TGTGCCAGCAGTTACCCCACAAAAGCCGGTAGGGGATTAAACACCGGGGAGCTGTTTTTT. The chain employs TRBV6-2 or TRBV6-3 and TRBJ2-2, with D tentatively TRBD1 (5 bases). CDR1 is MNHEY, CDR2 SVGEGT, per germline. This CDR3 region has 20 residues. V dropped 2 bases and J dropped 2 bases, with 24 bases sitting between them.

This clonotype was detected only a few times. The chain is built from TRBV11-1 and TRBJ1-2; a possible D gene is TRBD1 (5 bases). In germline, CDR1 is SGHAT, CDR2 FQDESV (reference sequence). The CDR3 spans 13 residues. V lost 0 bases and J lost 4, with 6 bases in between. The CDR3 sequence is CASSLADSYGYTF. The CDR3, as DNA: TGTGCCAGCAGCTTAGCTGACAGCTATGGCTACACCTTC.

This clonotype was detected only a few times. The CDR3 region is CASSPGRDRAQETQYF. The CDR3 nucleotides read TGTGCCAGCAGCCCAGGGAGGGACAGAGCCCAAGAGACCCAGTACTTC. The chain carries TRBV7-8 and TRBJ2-5, with D possibly called TRBD1 or TRBD2 (7 bases each). V was shortened by 5 bases and J by 1 base, with 17 bases between the two germline ends. Germline CDR1 SGHVS, CDR2 FQNEAQ. This CDR3 is 16 amino acids long.

The chain has TRBV3-1 and TRBJ2-7, with D perhaps TRBD1 (6 bases). There are 15 residues in the CDR3. V was shortened by 1 base and J by 3 bases, with 13 bases between the two germline ends. CDR1 and CDR2 (germline): LGHDT, YNNKEL (reference sequence). This CDR3 is CASSQGHTGRYEQYV. CDR3 DNA: TGTGCCAGCAGCCAAGGGCATACAGGGCGCTACGAGCAGTACGTC.

The chain employs TRBV7-8 and TRBJ1-4; the D gene is possibly TRBD1 (5 bases). From germline, CDR1 is SGHVS and CDR2 FQNEAQ. V was shortened by 3 bases and J by 0 bases, with 11 bases between the two germline ends. The CDR3 sequence is 16 residues long. The CDR3 sequence: CASSFRQRATNEKLFF. In DNA form, the CDR3 reads TGTGCCAGCAGCTTCCGACAGCGAGCAACTAATGAAAAACTGTTTTTT.

This clonotype has at least ten counts. The gene calls are TRBV10-2 and TRBJ1-1; D is perhaps TRBD1 (5 bases). This CDR3 is 15 amino acids long. Germline-derived CDR1 and CDR2 are WSHSY and SAAADI. Trimming shortened V by 10 bases and J by 1 base, and 19 bases separated the two germline ends. This CDR3 is CATLNAGTANTEAFF. The DNA of the CDR3 is TGCGCCACCCTTAACGCCGGGACGGCGAACACTGAAGCTTTCTTT.

The chain is built from TRBV9 and TRBJ2-7, with D possibly TRBD1 on 5 matching bases. This CDR3 has 14 residues. Germline V CDR1 and CDR2: SGDLS, YYNGEE. Trimming pared 0 bases from V and 6 bases from J, leaving 13 bases between. CDR3: CASSVDGRAREQYF. The DNA for the CDR3 is TGTGCCAGCAGCGTAGATGGCAGGGCCCGCGAGCAGTACTTC.

This clonotype was found a few times. The CDR3 sequence: CASSPPQGSGYEQYF. DNA of the CDR3: TGTGCCAGCAGCCCGCCCCAGGGATCCGGTTACGAGCAGTACTTC. V gene TRBV28 combines with J gene TRBJ2-7; D possibly corresponds to TRBD1 (5 bases). CDR3 size: 15 residues. The V end lost 6 bases, the J end lost 4 bases, and 19 bases lay between the germline ends. From germline, CDR1 is MDHEN and CDR2 SYDVKM.

This clonotype occurred many times. The chain recombines TRBV9 with TRBJ2-5, with D possibly TRBD2 on 6 matching bases. CDR1 is SGDLS and CDR2 is YYNGEE in the germline V gene. The V and J ends lost 0 bases and 5 bases respectively, with 8 bases between them. This CDR3 region has 13 residues. The CDR3 nucleotides are TGTGCCAGCAGCGTAGTCGGAGGGGAGACCCAGTACTTC. This translates into CASSVVGGETQYF.

This clonotype was recorded at least ten times. This sequence joins TRBV27 and TRBJ1-2; D may be TRBD1 (6 bases). CDR1 and CDR2 from the germline V gene are MNHEY and SMNVEV (reference sequence). V was cut by 2 bases and J by 5 bases, with 12 bases left in between. The CDR3 is 14 amino acids. CDR3 loop: CASSLAQGRYGYTF. CDR3 sequence (DNA): TGTGCCAGCAGTTTAGCACAGGGCCGATATGGCTACACCTTC.

This clonotype was counted only a few times. V gene TRBV20-1 combines with J gene TRBJ2-7, with TRBD1 matching over 8 bases. The germline CDR1 and CDR2 sequences are DFQATT and SNEGSKA (reference sequence). This CDR3 region has 15 residues. J was trimmed by 5 bases and V by 5 bases; bases with no gene match: 14. The CDR3 spells CSAEPPGQGSNEQYF. Written as DNA, the CDR3 is TGCAGTGCTGAGCCCCCCGGACAGGGATCCAACGAGCAGTACTTC.

This clonotype has a count of ten or more. The rearrangement uses TRBV3-1 and TRBJ1-1; D possibly corresponds to TRBD1 (5 bases). Germline CDR1 is LGHDT and CDR2 is YNNKEL (reference sequence). The CDR3 extends over 14 amino acids. V lost 4 bases, J lost 4 bases, and 13 bases lay in between. The CDR3 DNA follows: TGTGCCAGCAGCCCCTGGGGGGGATCCACTGAAGCTTTCTTT. Its translation: CASSPWGGSTEAFF.

The rearrangement links TRBV15 to TRBJ2-5; 11 nucleotides align to TRBD2. CDR3 length equals 15 residues. Trimming took 0 bases from V and 5 from J; bases not matched to a gene: 2. The germline V gene encodes CDR1 LNHNV and CDR2 YYDKDF (reference sequence). In nucleotides, the CDR3 is TGTGCCACCAGCAGAGATAGCGGGGGGGCGGAGACCCAGTACTTC. Amino acids: CATSRDSGGAETQYF.

This clonotype has at least ten counts. The chain has TRBV29-1 and TRBJ2-5; 10 bases align to TRBD1. In germline, CDR1 is SQVTM, CDR2 ANQGSEA. The trim removed 6 bases at V and 8 bases at J, leaving 9 bases unmatched. This CDR3 contains 13 residues. DNA for the CDR3: TGCAGCGTCCAGGGACAGGGGCTAGGCACCCAGTACTTC. It encodes CSVQGQGLGTQYF.

This clonotype was detected only a few times. This chain joins TRBV6-6 and TRBJ1-6; D might be TRBD1 (6 bases). CDR1 and CDR2 from the germline V gene are MNHNY and SVGAGI (reference sequence). CDR3 length: 13 residues. Trimming left V 5 bases short and J 10 bases short, with 12 bases between. The CDR3 region is CASSGQFRSPLHF. The CDR3 DNA reads TGTGCCAGCAGTGGACAGTTCAGGTCACCCCTCCACTTT.

In DNA, the CDR3 is TGTGCCAGCAGATACCTAGCGGGGGGCAACAATGAGCAGTTCTTC. It is translated as CASRYLAGGNNEQFF. V and J are TRBV3-1 and TRBJ2-1; TRBD2 matches at 11 bases. CDR3 length: 15 residues. The junction had 6 bases not matched to a gene; V was cut back by 6 bases and J by 5 bases. CDR1 and CDR2 (germline): LGHDT, YNNKEL (reference sequence).

The chain couples TRBV2 to TRBJ2-3; D possibly corresponds to TRBD1 (6 bases). Between the trimmed V and J ends, which lost 6 bases and 1 base, there was a span of 17 bases. CDR1 and CDR2 (germline): SNHLY, FYNNEI. The CDR3 has 16 amino acids. CDR3 in DNA: TGTGCCAGCAGCGCCGCCGGGACATTCCGCACAGATACGCAGTATTTT. It translates to CASSAAGTFRTDTQYF.

In its sample, this clonotype was seen a few times. V gene TRBV3-1 combines with J gene TRBJ2-3; D uncertain. The germline gives CDR1 LGHDT, CDR2 YNNKEL (reference sequence). V lost 4 bases and J 5 bases, leaving 10 bases between the germline ends. The CDR3 is made up of 13 amino acids. CDR3 bases: TGTGCCAGCAGCCCCACGTTGGGAGATACGCAGTATTTT. Its protein is CASSPTLGDTQYF.

V and J are TRBV29-1 and TRBJ2-7, with a possible D match to TRBD1 (6 bases). Trimming shortened V by 6 bases and J by 7 bases, and 13 bases separated the two germline ends. The CDR3 extends over 11 amino acids. The germline gives CDR1 SQVTM, CDR2 ANQGSEA. The CDR3: CSVRTDREQYF. Written as DNA, the CDR3 is TGCAGCGTCCGGACAGATCGAGAGCAGTACTTC.

The chain links TRBV4-1 to TRBJ1-4; D not certain. The CDR3 extends over 15 amino acids. Germline V gene sequence: CDR1 MGHRA, CDR2 YSYEKL. V lost 0 bases to trimming and J lost 5 bases, with 10 bases between them. The CDR3 DNA reads as TGCGCCAGCAGCCAAGATTTACAGAGGAATGAAAAACTGTTTTTT. It yields the protein CASSQDLQRNEKLFF.

In this sample, this clonotype turned up many times. CDR3 DNA sequence: TGTGCCAGCAGTTTAGGGACAGGGGTTCGCCAGCCCCAGCATTTT. As protein: CASSLGTGVRQPQHF. The genes are TRBV28 and TRBJ1-5; 10 positions agree with TRBD1. The CDR3 totals 15 residues. V gave up 2 bases and J gave up 7 bases; unmatched junction bases: 5. Germline CDR1 is MDHEN and CDR2 is SYDVKM.

This clonotype was counted at least ten times. The chain couples TRBV11-2 to TRBJ1-2; a weak D match, TRBD1 (6 bases). V was pared by 7 bases and J by 11 bases, with 26 bases between. Germline CDR1 is SGHAT and CDR2 is FQNNGV. CDR3 size: 15 residues. CDR3 sequence reads: CASTPAPTGQIQYTF. CDR3 nucleotide sequence: TGTGCCAGCACCCCCGCCCCAACAGGGCAAATTCAATACACCTTC.

The gene calls are TRBV11-1 and TRBJ2-2; D may be TRBD1 (6 bases). CDR1 and CDR2 from the germline V gene are SGHAT and FQDESV (reference sequence). Trimming cost V 2 bases and J 5 bases, with 12 bases left between them. The CDR3 is 15 residues long. The CDR3 here is CASSLTGTTTGELFF. The CDR3 coding sequence is TGTGCCAGCAGCTTAACCGGGACAACTACCGGGGAGCTGTTTTTT. Filled out from reference TRBV11-1 and TRBJ2-2, the complete variable domain reads EAEVAQSPRYKITEKSQAVAFWCDPISGHATLYWYRQILGQGPELLVQFQDESVVDDSQLPKDRFSAERLKGVDSTLKIQPAELGDSAMYLCASSLTGTTTGELFFGEGSRLTVL.

The V gene is TRBV28, the J gene TRBJ1-1; unclear D gene. The germline V and J ends were trimmed by 3 bases and 0 bases, with 11 bases remaining between them. This CDR3 has 15 amino acids. Germline-derived CDR1 and CDR2 are MDHEN and SYDVKM. The CDR3 bases are TGTGCCAGCAGTTTTTCAGGTATGATGAACACTGAAGCTTTCTTT. Protein: CASSFSGMMNTEAFF.

With regard to this clonotype: A much larger clonotype is one base distant, so this may be a read error. The V call is TRBV28, the J call TRBJ1-2, with D possibly TRBD1 on 6 matching bases. The CDR3 consists of 16 residues. Germline CDR1 is MDHEN and CDR2 is SYDVKM. CDR3 in amino acids: CASRQPVGGANYDYTF. Here the CDR3 DNA reads TGTGCCAGCAGGCAACCAGTAGGGGGGGCTAACTATGACTACACCTTC.

This clonotype was observed at least ten times. The V and J genes are TRBV12-5 and TRBJ2-1; 8 nucleotides align to TRBD2. The CDR3 runs 15 residues. The germline CDR1 and CDR2 sequences are LGHNT and FRNRAP. V gave up 1 base and J gave up 8 bases; unmatched junction bases: 7. The DNA for the CDR3 is TGTGCTAGTGGTTTGGGTGTCCTAGCGGGCCATGAGCAGTTCTTC. As protein: CASGLGVLAGHEQFF.